This TCR beta chain was sequenced during a study of response to subunit inactivated influenza vaccine. TCRdb processed the RT-PCR reads anew with MiXCR; each CDR3 protein has one entry. This table holds about 570,000 distinct CDR3 sequences, 11% found once. This clonotype came up a few times. This CDR3 region has 15 residues. In germline, CDR1 is MDHEN, CDR2 SYDVKM. Trimming pared 2 bases from V and 8 bases from J, leaving 16 bases between. These same data were also listed under a study on T cells expressing NK-cell markers. According to that study: Production of TCR beta cDNA relied on 5'RACE template switching with UMIs. There were seven HCMV-seropositive donors and one seronegative donor among the eight sequenced.

The chain carries TRBV28 and TRBJ1-5; tentative D call: TRBD1 (5 bases). The receptor comes from a man aged 50 or older who received an inactivated influenza vaccine. This specimen was PBMCs from blood, taken on the day of vaccination. The CDR3 DNA sequence: TGTGCCAGCAGTTTACAGGGCCGCACCTCAGAGCCCCAGCATTTT. Its protein is CASSLQGRTSEPQHF.